In this sample, the clone carrying this T cell receptor (beta chain) turned up once. What it binds is not known. V lost 3 bases to trimming and J lost 1 base; unmatched junction nucleotides: 8. CDR3 length equals 16 residues. Germline V gives CDR1 SGHRS, CDR2 YFSETQ. Repertoires were generated with immunoSEQ multiplex PCR, while TCRdb's copy carries only in-frame clones and drops some. The sample yields 15,000 to 19,000 clones, 45% to 55% seen once. This sample was included in a study of Tregs in tolerant kidney transplant recipients. Overall study context: The nonmyeloablative bone marrow transplants came from related graft donors, with transient mixed chimerism. Findings and caveats of the study: Expanding Tregs on activated donor B cells appeared to best identify donor-specific TCRbeta clones. The small number of patients limits these findings pending further validation.

Recipient PBMCs carried a CFSE label and met irradiated graft donor PBMCs for about six days before FACS sorting. J is TRBJ2-3 and V is TRBV5-1, with TRBD2 matching over 7 bases. The clonotype originates from a human patient who received a combined kidney and bone marrow transplant. Sequenced material: CD4+ T cells from blood cultured with allogeneic cells, taken before the transplant. This chain's CDR3 is CASSSHGGVGTDTQYF. Here the CDR3 DNA reads TGCGCCAGCAGCTCCCATGGGGGGGTTGGCACAGATACGCAGTATTTT. Supplemented by reference TRBV5-1 and TRBJ2-3, the full variable domain reads KAGVTQTPRYLIKTRGQQVTLSCSPISGHRSVSWYQQTPGQGLQFLFEYFSETQRNKGNFPGRFSGRQFSNSRSEMNVSTLELGDSALYLCASSSHGGVGTDTQYFGPGTRLTVL.